Listed below are T cell receptor beta chains from one sample, sequenced in a study of response to subunit inactivated influenza vaccine. TCRdb recomputed calls from the RT-PCR reads with MiXCR, one row per CDR3 protein. The sample lists over 150,000 distinct CDR3 sequences; over 8.5% were seen once. The specimen comprised CD8+ T cells sorted from PBMCs, sampled 23 months after vaccination. The receptors stem from a man between 50 and 75 years old who received an inactivated influenza vaccine. The CDR3 runs from the conserved cysteine through the conserved F or W. The D gene is left open where the match is weak. Not all rows give a size; the values are once, few, many and, for expanded clones, a class.

>TRBJ2-3|TRBV12-3/TRBV12-4|NA|NA
CASSPTGEVTDTQYF
TGTGCCAGCAGTCCGACCGGGGAGGTGACAGATACGCAGTATTTT
>TRBJ2-7|TRBV7-2|NA|NA
CASSLASWNEQYF
TGTGCCAGCAGCTTAGCGAGTTGGAACGAGCAGTACTTC
>TRBJ2-2|TRBV6-5|many|TRBD2
CASSYAGGSTGELFF
TGTGCCAGCAGTTACGCGGGAGGGAGCACCGGGGAGCTGTTTTTT
>TRBJ2-1|TRBV29-1|many|TRBD2
CSYSGTSSHNEQFF
TGCAGCTACTCCGGGACTAGCAGTCACAATGAGCAGTTCTTC
>TRBJ2-7|TRBV3-1|NA|NA
CASSFTGTHEQYF
TGTGCCAGCAGCTTTACAGGGACCCACGAGCAGTACTTC
>TRBJ2-7|TRBV10-3|many|NA
CAISDTDSLAYEQYF
TGTGCCATCAGTGACACGGACAGCCTTGCCTACGAGCAGTACTTC
>TRBJ2-7|TRBV6-5|many|NA
CASSYSEADYEQYF
TGTGCCAGCAGTTACTCAGAGGCCGACTACGAGCAGTACTTC
>TRBJ2-1|TRBV13|NA|TRBD2
CASSSLSGGDYNEQFF
TGTGCCAGCAGCTCGCTTAGCGGGGGGGATTACAATGAGCAGTTCTTC
>TRBJ2-1|TRBV7-8|NA|TRBD2
CASSFLSGSSYNEQFF
TGTGCCAGCAGCTTCCTTAGCGGGAGCTCCTACAATGAGCAGTTCTTC
>TRBJ2-1|TRBV5-6|few|TRBD2
CASSSTGLDIWNEQFF
TGTGCCAGCAGTTCGACGGGACTAGACATTTGGAATGAGCAGTTCTTC
>TRBJ2-1|TRBV4-2|few|TRBD1
CASSQVDRGGNEQFF
TGTGCCAGCAGCCAAGTGGACAGGGGTGGGAATGAGCAGTTCTTC
>TRBJ2-1|TRBV29-1|NA|NA
CSVVLQSGEQFF
TGCAGCGTTGTGTTACAGAGCGGTGAGCAGTTCTTC
>TRBJ2-1|TRBV27|NA|TRBD1
CASRGQGPSMAYNEQFF
TGTGCCAGCAGGGGACAGGGGCCAAGCATGGCGTACAATGAGCAGTTCTTC
>TRBJ1-5|TRBV28|few|NA
CASRINSPGSNQPQHF
TGTGCCAGCAGGATTAATTCACCAGGGAGCAATCAGCCCCAGCATTTT
>TRBJ2-1|TRBV20-1|few|NA
CSAGDEGWEQFF
TGCAGTGCTGGAGATGAGGGCTGGGAGCAGTTCTTC
>TRBJ2-7|TRBV4-3|few|NA
CASSHTSGSYEQYF
TGCGCCAGCAGCCATACGTCCGGTTCCTACGAGCAGTACTTC
>TRBJ2-5|TRBV27|NA|NA
CASSSTTQETQYF
TGTGCCAGCAGTTCGACTACCCAAGAGACCCAGTACTTC
>TRBJ2-1|TRBV28|few|NA
CASRGVGFLSSYNEQFF
TGTGCCAGCAGAGGAGTAGGTTTCTTGTCCTCCTACAATGAGCAGTTCTTC
>TRBJ2-7|TRBV6-5|many|TRBD1
CASSYPGQDYEQYF
TGTGCCAGCAGTTACCCCGGACAGGACTACGAGCAGTACTTC
>TRBJ1-1|TRBV5-1|few|TRBD1
CASSLYPGQGHNTEAFF
TGCGCCAGCAGCCTTTACCCGGGACAGGGCCACAACACTGAAGCTTTCTTT
>TRBJ1-4|TRBV7-9|few|NA
CASSPQEVRLKEKLFF
TGTGCCAGCAGCCCCCAGGAGGTCAGGTTGAAAGAAAAACTGTTTTTT
>TRBJ2-7|TRBV20-1|NA|TRBD1
CSAAQNLRQGTYEQYF
TGCAGTGCTGCTCAGAACCTCCGACAGGGGACCTACGAGCAGTACTTC
>TRBJ2-5|TRBV12-3/TRBV12-4|NA|NA
CASSLGGRDGTQYF
TGTGCCAGCAGTTTAGGAGGGCGAGATGGGACCCAGTACTTC
>TRBJ2-7|TRBV7-2|NA|TRBD1
CASSSYRGDYEQYF
TGTGCCAGCAGCTCCTACAGGGGTGACTACGAGCAGTACTTC
>TRBJ1-1|TRBV6-1|NA|NA
CASSMGPGWTEAFF
TGTGCCAGCAGCATGGGGCCAGGCTGGACTGAAGCTTTCTTT
>TRBJ2-3|TRBV29-1|few|TRBD1
CSVGTGHTTDTQYF
TGCAGCGTGGGGACAGGACATACCACAGATACGCAGTATTTT
>TRBJ1-2|TRBV29-1|few|NA
CSADSNYGYTF
TGCAGCGCTGACTCCAACTATGGCTACACCTTC
>TRBJ2-5|TRBV28|few|NA
CASSSTLQETQYF
TGTGCCAGCAGTTCGACACTCCAAGAGACCCAGTACTTC
>TRBJ2-1|TRBV6-2/TRBV6-3|few|NA
CASSYRLTDNEQFF
TGTGCCAGCAGTTACAGGCTTACCGACAATGAGCAGTTCTTC
>TRBJ2-1|TRBV3-1|NA|NA
CASSHKRVAGNNEQFF
TGTGCCAGCAGCCATAAGAGGGTGGCGGGTAACAATGAGCAGTTCTTC
>TRBJ1-1|TRBV29-1|few|NA
CSVVQLNTEAFF
TGCAGCGTTGTACAGCTAAACACTGAAGCTTTCTTT
>TRBJ2-7|TRBV12-3/TRBV12-4|NA|NA
CASSLGVGLSYEQYF
TGTGCCAGCAGTCTTGGGGTCGGACTATCGTACGAGCAGTACTTC
>TRBJ2-7|TRBV4-1|NA|TRBD2
CASSQDGRAHEQYF
TGCGCCAGCAGCCAAGACGGGAGGGCACACGAGCAGTACTTC
>TRBJ2-7|TRBV5-1|NA|TRBD1
CASSLAWTGDSYEQYF
TGCGCCAGCAGCTTGGCGTGGACAGGGGACTCCTACGAGCAGTACTTC
>TRBJ2-2|TRBV27|many|NA
CASSFLAGNLYGELFF
TGTGCCAGCAGTTTCCTGGCGGGAAATCTTTACGGGGAGCTGTTTTTT
>TRBJ1-1|TRBV12-3/TRBV12-4|few|NA
CASSPVTTEAFF
TGTGCCAGCAGTCCAGTGACCACTGAAGCTTTCTTT
>TRBJ1-4|TRBV12-3/TRBV12-4|NA|NA
CASSLGWQTSEKLFF
TGTGCCAGCAGTTTAGGGTGGCAGACGAGTGAAAAACTGTTTTTT
>TRBJ2-1|TRBV4-3|many|TRBD2
CASSQDLASGHYNEQFF
TGCGCCAGCAGCCAAGATCTCGCTAGCGGGCACTACAATGAGCAGTTCTTC
>TRBJ2-7|TRBV15|NA|NA
CATSRDAGSYEQYF
TGTGCCACCAGCAGAGACGCCGGATCCTACGAGCAGTACTTC
>TRBJ2-1|TRBV19|few|NA
CASSIGPGTGEGDNEQFF
TGTGCCAGTAGTATAGGCCCAGGAACGGGGGAAGGTGACAATGAGCAGTTCTTC
>TRBJ2-2|TRBV4-3|few|NA
CASSQEPGELFF
TGCGCCAGCAGCCAAGAGCCCGGGGAGCTGTTTTTT
>TRBJ2-2|TRBV6-5|NA|NA
CASSYSTREAGELFF
TGTGCCAGCAGTTACTCAACTAGGGAAGCCGGGGAGCTGTTTTTT
>TRBJ2-3|TRBV6-1|few|TRBD2
CASSRLAGASDTQYF
TGTGCCAGCAGTAGACTAGCGGGAGCTTCAGATACGCAGTATTTT
>TRBJ2-3|TRBV12-3/TRBV12-4|few|TRBD1
CASSLGGTGTDTQYF
TGTGCCAGCAGTTTAGGGGGGACAGGGACAGATACGCAGTATTTT
>TRBJ2-7|TRBV5-1|few|NA
CASRVSDSYEQYF
TGCGCCAGCAGGGTTTCGGACTCCTACGAGCAGTACTTC
>TRBJ2-7|TRBV29-1|NA|TRBD1
CSVTPLDRLHEQYF
TGCAGCGTTACACCCCTGGACAGGCTTCACGAGCAGTACTTC
>TRBJ2-1|TRBV27|few|TRBD2
CASSLLGLAGDEQFF
TGTGCCAGCAGCCTCCTCGGACTAGCGGGAGATGAGCAGTTCTTC
>TRBJ2-3|TRBV7-3|many|NA
CASSPLGGSGKGGTDTQYF
TGTGCCAGCAGCCCCCTAGGGGGAAGCGGGAAAGGCGGCACAGATACGCAGTATTTT